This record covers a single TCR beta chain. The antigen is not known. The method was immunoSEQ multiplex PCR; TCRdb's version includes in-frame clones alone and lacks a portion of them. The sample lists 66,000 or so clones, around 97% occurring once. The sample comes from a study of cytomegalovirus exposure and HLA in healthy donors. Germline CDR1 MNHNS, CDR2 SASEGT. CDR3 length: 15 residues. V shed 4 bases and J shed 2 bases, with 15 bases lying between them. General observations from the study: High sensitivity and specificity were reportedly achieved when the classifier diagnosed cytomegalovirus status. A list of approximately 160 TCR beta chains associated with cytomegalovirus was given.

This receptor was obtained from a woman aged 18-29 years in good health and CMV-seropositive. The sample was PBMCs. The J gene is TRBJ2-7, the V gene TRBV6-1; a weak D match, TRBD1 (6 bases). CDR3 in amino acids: CASSVQAGVPYEQYF. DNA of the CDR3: TGTGCCAGCAGTGTCCAGGCAGGGGTCCCCTACGAGCAGTACTTC.